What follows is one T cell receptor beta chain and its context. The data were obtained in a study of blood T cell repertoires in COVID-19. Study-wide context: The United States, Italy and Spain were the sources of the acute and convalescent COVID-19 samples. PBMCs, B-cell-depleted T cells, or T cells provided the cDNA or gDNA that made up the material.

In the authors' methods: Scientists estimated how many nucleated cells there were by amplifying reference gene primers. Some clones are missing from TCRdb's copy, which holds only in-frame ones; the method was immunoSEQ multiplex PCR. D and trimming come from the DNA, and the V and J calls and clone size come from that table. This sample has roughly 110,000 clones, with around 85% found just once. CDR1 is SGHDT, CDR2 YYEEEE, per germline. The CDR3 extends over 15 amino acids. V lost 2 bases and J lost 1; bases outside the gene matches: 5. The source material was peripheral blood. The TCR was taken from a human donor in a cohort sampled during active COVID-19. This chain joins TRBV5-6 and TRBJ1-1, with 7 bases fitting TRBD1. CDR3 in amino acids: CASSFPGQANTEAFF. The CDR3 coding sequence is TGTGCCAGCAGCTTCCCAGGACAGGCGAACACTGAAGCTTTCTTT. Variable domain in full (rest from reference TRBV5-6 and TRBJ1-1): DAGVTQSPTHLIKTRGQQVTLRCSPKSGHDTVSWYQQALGQGPQFIFQYYEEEERQRGNFPDRFSGHQFPNYSSELNVNALLLGDSALYLCASSFPGQANTEAFFGQGTRLTVV.